This T cell receptor beta chain is drawn from a study of shared clonotypes between healthy human individuals. It was on ten immunoSEQ deep assay plates that unsorted PBMC DNA was sequenced. In the source study's methods: ImmunoSEQ output lacked quality scores and full-length reads, limiting matched filtering. Assay: immunoSEQ multiplex PCR; the TCRdb copy retains only in-frame clones and omits some. The V and J calls and the clone size are those of that table, but D and trimming were determined from the DNA. The sample records 490,000 or so clones, over 60% being singletons. This clone occurred once. Its antigen is as yet unknown. Study-wide findings and caveats: Clonotype sharing across donors was expected to vary with sequencing depth. Genetic and exposure-history diversity was limited by the few donors.

The TCR originated in a woman between 40 and 50 years old in good health. Some clones in this sample may be carry-over from other donors' samples. The sequenced sample was PBMCs.

The CDR3 nucleotides read TGTGCCAGCAGCTTGGGACTAGCGGGGCGTCCCTACGAGCAGTACTTC. The encoded protein is CASSLGLAGRPYEQYF. The J gene is TRBJ2-7, the V gene TRBV7-9; 13 nucleotides agree with TRBD2. The CDR3 has 16 amino acids. CDR1 and CDR2 (germline): SEHNR, FQNEAQ (reference sequence). V dropped 3 bases and J dropped 2; count of bases not matched to a gene: 4.